This TCR beta chain was recovered during a study of ipilimumab plus nivolumab after autologous stem cell transplantation. V lost 5 bases and J lost 7; bases outside the gene matches: 6. Germline CDR1 MNHEY, CDR2 SVGAGI. The CDR3 sequence is 15 residues long. Checkpoint therapy with ipilimumab 1 mg/kg began 14 to 28 days after transplant. Produced via immunoSEQ multiplex PCR; TCRdb's table is partial and in-frame only. The sample records 15,000 to 20,000 clones, 70% to 90% being singletons. The TCR comes from a male donor with diffuse large B-cell lymphoma. The sample consisted of PBMCs, taken in a trial of ipilimumab plus nivolumab as post-transplant consolidation. This sequence joins TRBV6-5 and TRBJ1-6; TRBD1 aligns across 9 bases. The CDR3 DNA follows: TGTGCCAGCAGTACCGGGACAGGGTTGAATTCACCCCTCCACTTT. Its protein product is CASSTGTGLNSPLHF.